The source of this TCR beta chain is a study of regulatory T cells in long-lasting Graves disease. Time point here: newly diagnosed GD, antithyroid drugs for less than 3 months. Making the TCR library involved RNA that had been extracted from PBMCs. This clonotype showed up many times. Through Arm-PCR of CDR3 regions and iRepertoire HTBI primers, TCR beta libraries were built. TCRdb called the multiplex PCR reads again in MiXCR, with one record for every CDR3 protein. Of roughly 400,000 distinct CDR3 sequences listed, approximately 15% are singletons. This same sample was also taken into another study, of T cells in Graves' hyperthyroidism and ophthalmopathy. From that study: HTBI primers were the set used in a first-round RT-PCR of the TCR CDR3. Progression to ophthalmopathy was predicted a median of roughly 6.6 months early.

This specimen consisted of peripheral blood mononuclear cells (PBMCs), obtained at new diagnosis, from a patient treated with antithyroid drugs. The sequence came from a woman aged 40 to 55 with Graves disease.

As DNA, the CDR3 is TGCAGTGCTAGAGATAGGTCCCATAGTGTAGATGAGCAGTTCTTC. Residues: CSARDRSHSVDEQFF. The chain couples TRBV20-1 to TRBJ2-1; no definite D call. Germline V CDR1 and CDR2: DFQATT, SNEGSKA (reference sequence). V was pared by 0 bases and J by 8 bases, with 17 bases between. The CDR3 totals 15 residues.